This T cell receptor (beta chain) was captured by sequencing in a study of follicular helper T cells after annual influenza vaccination. Looking at the study overall: After each seasonal flu vaccination, blood came on days 0, 7 and 28. The study's findings and limits: Only about 9-21% of analyzed cells yielded productive TCRB sequences.

As concerns this clone: Its antigen is not known.

Time point given: 2015-2016 season, pre-vaccination. Excluded were substance abuse, HIV/AIDS, active cancer, immunomodulatory drugs and active illness. Trimming removed 9 bases from V and 9 bases from J, with 21 bases in between. Germline V CDR1 and CDR2: SNHLY, FYNNEI. The CDR3 consists of 14 residues. The repertoire was sequenced with immunoSEQ multiplex PCR; TCRdb's copy has only in-frame clones and lacks some. This table holds 9,000 to 10,000 clones, 70% to 90% found once. The origin of this receptor is an adult who received the influenza vaccine. This chain joins TRBV2 and TRBJ2-1, with D perhaps matching TRBD1 or TRBD2 (5 bases each). The specimen comprised CXCR5+ CD38- circulating T follicular helper cells from blood, sampled on the day of influenza vaccination. Subset given: circulating Tfh, non-naive CD4+CXCR5+PD-1+ (ICOS+CD38+ or ICOS-CD38-). The CDR3 reads CASTRDPDYGEQFF. The CDR3 DNA is TGTGCCAGTACCCGGGACCCCGACTATGGTGAGCAGTTCTTC. Looking up the rest from reference TRBV2 and TRBJ2-1 gives the full variable domain: EPEVTQTPSHQVTQMGQEVILRCVPISNHLYFYWYRQILGQKVEFLVSFYNNEISEKSEIFDDQFSVERPDGSNFTLKIRSTKLEDSAMYFCASTRDPDYGEQFFGPGTRLTVL.